These 16 T cell receptor beta chains were all obtained from the same sample, sequenced in a study of blood T cell repertoires in COVID-19. The repertoire was sequenced with immunoSEQ multiplex PCR; TCRdb's copy has only in-frame clones and lacks some. The table shows 200,000 to 250,000 clones, with approximately 89% occurring only once. The sample consisted of PBMCs or T cells enriched from blood (not recorded which). The receptors originated from a woman aged 30 to 39 who had been exposed to COVID-19.

The gene calls are TRBV4-1 and TRBJ1-1, with 8 positions matching TRBD1. The CDR3 length is 15 residues. J lost 4 bases, V lost 4 bases, and 8 bases had no gene match. The germline CDR1 and CDR2 sequences are MGHRA and YSYEKL. In DNA, the CDR3 is TGCGCCAGCAGCCCGCGGACAGGGAGGGGCACTGAAGCTTTCTTT. It translates to CASSPRTGRGTEAFF.

CDR3: CSVEERYRYQETQYF. The CDR3 DNA sequence: TGCAGCGTTGAAGAACGGTACAGGTACCAAGAGACCCAGTACTTC. The J gene is TRBJ2-5, the V gene TRBV29-1, with a weak D call TRBD1 (5 bases). The CDR3 runs 15 residues. Germline V gives CDR1 SQVTM, CDR2 ANQGSEA. V shed 0 bases and J shed 0 bases, with 11 bases lying between them.

The rearrangement uses TRBV11-1 and TRBJ2-7, with 10 bases identical to TRBD2. Germline loops: CDR1 SGHAT, CDR2 FQDESV (reference sequence). V was pared by 5 bases and J by 7 bases, with 11 bases of the junction left unmatched. The CDR3 spans 15 residues. The CDR3 protein is CASSISSGSRREQYF. The CDR3, as DNA: TGTGCCAGCAGCATCTCTAGCGGGAGTCGACGGGAGCAGTACTTC.

The V gene is TRBV5-1, the J gene TRBJ1-1; perhaps TRBD1 as D (5 bases). V lost 1 base and J lost 4, with 11 bases in between. Looked up from germline, CDR1 is SGHRS and CDR2 is YFSETQ. The CDR3 covers 14 residues. The CDR3 sequence is CASSLSHRGTEAFF. CDR3 in DNA: TGCGCCAGCAGCTTGTCCCATAGGGGCACTGAAGCTTTCTTT.

CDR3 amino acids: CASSLVGGRLSPLHF. The CDR3 DNA is TGTGCCAGCAGCTTAGTGGGTGGTCGACTTTCACCCCTCCACTTT. The V call is TRBV11-2, the J call TRBJ1-6; D gene unclear. CDR3 length: 15 amino acids. The germline CDR1 and CDR2 sequences are SGHAT and FQNNGV. V was shortened by 1 base and J by 9 bases, with 13 bases between the two germline ends.

This clone was detected a few times. The chain uses TRBV10-2 and TRBJ1-1; unclear D gene. Germline loops: CDR1 WSHSY, CDR2 SAAADI. The CDR3 sequence is 15 residues long. The V gene lost 5 bases and the J gene lost 6 bases, with 19 bases spanning the gap. The CDR3 loop reads CASSIGGLVVAEAFF. The CDR3 DNA reads as TGCGCCAGCAGTATAGGAGGGTTGGTGGTCGCTGAAGCTTTCTTT.

This clone was recorded once. This chain joins TRBV18 and TRBJ1-5, with D possibly being TRBD1 (6 bases). From germline, CDR1 is KGHSH and CDR2 LQKENI. The CDR3 contains 16 residues. V was cut by 2 bases and J by 5 bases, with 16 bases left in between. DNA for the CDR3: TGTGCCAGCTCACCAAACACAGGGAGTGGGTATCAGCCCCAGCATTTT. Translating it yields CASSPNTGSGYQPQHF.

V and J are TRBV30 and TRBJ1-5; weak D call: TRBD1 (5 bases). V gave up 1 base and J gave up 8 bases, with 12 bases separating them. CDR1 and CDR2 (germline): GTSNPN, SVGIG (reference sequence). CDR3 length: 13 amino acids. CDR3 coding DNA: TGTGCCTGGAGTGAGGGGTTTAGGAAGCCCCAGCATTTT. It codes for CAWSEGFRKPQHF.

This clone was seen more than once but under ten times. CDR3 protein: CASSPTGRTGELFF. The CDR3 DNA reads as TGTGCCAGCTCACCGACAGGGCGCACCGGGGAGCTGTTTTTT. V and J are TRBV18 and TRBJ2-2; 7 bases agree with TRBD1. V lost 3 bases, J lost 4 bases, and 2 bases stayed unmatched. Germline CDR1 and CDR2: KGHSH and LQKENI. This CDR3 contains 14 residues.

V gene TRBV12-5 combines with J gene TRBJ1-2; maybe TRBD1 (5 bases). V was trimmed by 4 bases and J by 8 bases, leaving 14 bases between them. Germline CDR1 and CDR2: LGHNT and FRNRAP. The CDR3 covers 13 residues. The CDR3 spells CASGWRQSGGYTF. In DNA, the CDR3 is TGTGCTAGTGGTTGGAGACAGTCTGGGGGCTACACCTTC.

This sequence joins TRBV28 and TRBJ2-3, with TRBD1 identical over 7 bases. V was pared by 5 bases and J by 2 bases, with 4 bases of the junction left unmatched. The V gene's germline CDR1 is MDHEN and CDR2 SYDVKM. This CDR3 is 14 amino acids long. Here the CDR3 DNA reads TGTGCCAGCAGTCCCAAGGGGGCCACAGATACGCAGTATTTT. It encodes CASSPKGATDTQYF.

This clone appeared once. The chain couples TRBV7-6 to TRBJ2-7; perhaps TRBD2 as D (5 bases). Looked up from germline, CDR1 is SGHVS and CDR2 is FNYEAQ. V was clipped by 0 bases and J by 6 bases, with 15 bases between them. This CDR3 has 15 residues. The CDR3 spells CASSLAREGLSEQYF. The CDR3 nucleotides read TGTGCCAGCAGCTTAGCGCGAGAGGGCCTTTCCGAGCAGTACTTC. Full variable domain (rest looked up from reference TRBV7-6 and TRBJ2-7): GAGVSQSPRYKVTKRGQDVALRCDPISGHVSLYWYRQALGQGPEFLTYFNYEAQQDKSGLPNDRFSAERPEGSISTLTIQRTEQRDSAMYRCASSLAREGLSEQYFGPGTRLTVT.

The chain combines TRBV5-4 with TRBJ1-2; tentatively, D is TRBD1 (6 bases). V lost 4 bases, J lost 3 bases, and 10 bases lay in between. CDR3 length: 13 amino acids. Germline loops: CDR1 SGHNT, CDR2 YYREEE (reference sequence). The CDR3 bases are TGTGCCAGCAGCGTCAGGGGCGACTATGGCTACACCTTC. Translation: CASSVRGDYGYTF.

As concerns this clone: The sample has other DNA sequences that encode this CDR3 too. The chain couples TRBV12-3 or TRBV12-4 to TRBJ1-2; D possibly corresponds to TRBD1 (5 bases). The CDR3 contains 13 residues. Trimming removed 3 bases at V and 4 bases at J, with 9 bases between. The CDR3 DNA is TGTGCCAGCAGTTTGCAGGGCCTCTATGGCTACACCTTC. Amino acids: CASSLQGLYGYTF.

The gene calls are TRBV7-2 and TRBJ1-1; D is perhaps TRBD1 (6 bases). V was clipped by 1 base and J by 4 bases, with 10 bases between them. The CDR3 runs 14 residues. Germline assignment: CDR1 SGHTA and CDR2 FQGNSA. The CDR3 coding sequence is TGTGCCAGCAGCTTAGAGGGGGTTGGCACTGAAGCTTTCTTT. Translating it yields CASSLEGVGTEAFF. The entire variable domain, with the rest obtained from reference TRBV7-2 and TRBJ1-1, is as follows: GAGVSQSPSNKVTEKGKDVELRCDPISGHTALYWYRQSLGQGLEFLIYFQGNSAPDKSGLPSDRFSAERTGGSVSTLTIQRTQQEDSAVYLCASSLEGVGTEAFFGQGTRLTVV.

The chain carries TRBV6-5 and TRBJ1-1, with 7 bases fitting TRBD1. Germline lookup yields CDR1 MNHEY and CDR2 SVGAGI. V lost 10 bases and J lost 2; bases outside the gene matches: 4. CDR3 length: 12 amino acids. The CDR3 sequence is CAIRQGNTEAFF. The CDR3, as DNA: TGTGCCATCCGACAGGGAAACACTGAAGCTTTCTTT.